Given below is one T cell receptor beta chain in context. The data derive from a study of T cell changes during pregnancy in multiple sclerosis. Clones were sequenced by immunoSEQ multiplex PCR, and TCRdb holds only the in-frame ones, with some missing. This sample yields about 42,000 clones, of which roughly nine tenths are seen a single time; 0.75% to 1% belongs to the top ten. Germline CDR1 SGHTA, CDR2 FQGTGA. The CDR3 is made up of 14 amino acids. The V and J ends lost 2 bases and 1 base respectively, with 8 bases between them. This chain uses TRBV7-3 with TRBJ1-1, with D unclear. This TCR came from a female donor with multiple sclerosis, enrolled in a pregnancy study. Specimen: CD4+ T cells from peripheral blood mononuclear cells, collected after pregnancy. The CDR3 region is CASSLLHGNTEAFF. CDR3 sequence (DNA): TGTGCCAGCAGCTTACTTCACGGGAACACTGAAGCTTTCTTT.